One T cell receptor beta chain is described in this entry. Its antigen is undetermined. Naive-designated CD8 cells lacked CD45RO, were positively enriched for CCR7, and omitted terminally differentiated effector memory CD45RA+ cells. TCRdb keeps only in-frame clones here, not all; method: immunoSEQ multiplex PCR. The sample gives a few million clones, roughly 95% of which show up once; over 1.5% is in the top ten. The data stem from a study of shared clonotypes between healthy human individuals. Notes on the study in general: Rarefaction indicated that sorted-subset sequencing remained incomplete although depth was large.

CDR1 is MDHEN, CDR2 SYDVKM, per germline. Trimming took 5 bases from V and 3 from J, leaving 17 bases between them. This CDR3 is 15 amino acids long. The chain couples TRBV28 to TRBJ2-7, with TRBD2 as a possible D gene (5 bases). This TCR was recovered from a man between 18 and 35 years old in good health. Some clones in this sample may be carry-over from other donors' samples. Sequenced material: naive CD8+ T cells from PBMCs. This chain's CDR3 is CASSLAWTSVYEQYF. The CDR3 bases are TGTGCCAGCAGTCTCGCTTGGACTTCCGTCTACGAGCAGTACTTC.